This entry concerns a single TCR beta chain. Its antigen is currently unknown. Using a J-beta primer mix together with a sample-barcoded 5' primer, a second PCR was run for roughly 6 to 11 cycles. Sequencing yielded, for each sample, at least 3 million paired-end reads carrying CDR3. TCRdb reanalysed the 5' RACE reads using MiXCR and keeps one entry per CDR3 protein. The table lists about a million distinct CDR3 sequences, roughly two fifths of them singletons, with around 13% in the top ten. The data are from a study of blood T cells in healthy people across ages. Study conclusions and caveats: Age advanced and TCR beta diversity per million T cells fell, roughly linearly.

In germline, CDR1 is LGHNA, CDR2 YNFKEQ. The CDR3 has 16 amino acids. The V and J ends lost 0 bases and 6 bases, in that order; junction bases with no gene match: 9. Sequenced input: blood. The rearrangement links TRBV4-2 to TRBJ2-3; 7 bases map to TRBD1. This TCR came from a young man in good health. The DNA of the CDR3 is TGTGCCAGCAGCCAAGATGAAGGAACAGGGGATGATACGCAGTATTTT. As protein: CASSQDEGTGDDTQYF.